Described below is a single T cell receptor beta chain sequence and its context. What it recognizes is unknown. This sample was included in a study of cytotoxic CD8 clonotypes in ibrutinib-treated CLL. Overall study findings and caveats: Once treatment began, public clonotypes, which were uncommon, contracted or stayed stable.

Only in-frame clones appear in the TCRdb table, and some are missing; sequencing was by immunoSEQ multiplex PCR. Of some 140,000 clones listed, about four fifths were seen once; the top ten hold 10% to 15%. Trimming left V 6 bases short and J 3 bases short, with 15 bases between. CDR1 and CDR2 (germline): LNHDA, SQIVND (reference sequence). The length of the CDR3 is 15 residues. The receptor's source is a human donor with chronic lymphocytic leukemia. The specimen was PBMCs, collected after 12 months of ibrutinib treatment. This sequence joins TRBV19 and TRBJ1-5; tentatively, D is TRBD1 (5 bases). This chain's CDR3 is CASSPQGLPNQPQHF. CDR3 coding DNA: TGTGCCAGTAGCCCCCAGGGTTTGCCCAATCAGCCCCAGCATTTT.